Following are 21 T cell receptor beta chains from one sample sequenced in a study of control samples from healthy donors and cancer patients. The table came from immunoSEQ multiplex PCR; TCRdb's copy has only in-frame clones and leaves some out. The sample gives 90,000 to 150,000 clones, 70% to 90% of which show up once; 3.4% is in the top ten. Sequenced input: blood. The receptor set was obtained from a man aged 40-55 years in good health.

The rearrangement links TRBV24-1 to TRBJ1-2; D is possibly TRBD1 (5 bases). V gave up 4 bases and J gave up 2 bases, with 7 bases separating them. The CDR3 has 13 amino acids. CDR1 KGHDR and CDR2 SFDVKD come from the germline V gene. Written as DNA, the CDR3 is TGTGCCACCAGTGAGAACAGGAACTATGGCTACACCTTC. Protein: CATSENRNYGYTF.

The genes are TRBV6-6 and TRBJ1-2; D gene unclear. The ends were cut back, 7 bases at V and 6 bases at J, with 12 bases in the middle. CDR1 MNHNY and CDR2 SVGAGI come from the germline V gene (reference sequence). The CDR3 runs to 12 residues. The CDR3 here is CASTGGGHGYTF. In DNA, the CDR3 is TGTGCCAGCACTGGCGGAGGGCATGGCTACACCTTC.

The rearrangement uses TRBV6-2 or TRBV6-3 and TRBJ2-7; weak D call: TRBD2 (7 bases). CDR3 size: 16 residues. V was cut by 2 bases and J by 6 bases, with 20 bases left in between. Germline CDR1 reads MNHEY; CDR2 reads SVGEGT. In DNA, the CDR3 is TGTGCCAGCAGTTACCGATCGAGGGGGGGTCGGGGCGAGCAGTACTTC. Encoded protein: CASSYRSRGGRGEQYF.

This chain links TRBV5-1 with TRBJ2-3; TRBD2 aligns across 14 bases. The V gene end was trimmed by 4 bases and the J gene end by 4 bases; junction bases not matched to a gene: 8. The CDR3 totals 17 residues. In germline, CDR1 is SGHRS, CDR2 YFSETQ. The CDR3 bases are TGCGCCAGCAGCCTCCGGACTAGCGGGGGGTTTGCAGATACGCAGTATTTT. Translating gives CASSLRTSGGFADTQYF. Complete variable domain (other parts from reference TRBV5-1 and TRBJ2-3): KAGVTQTPRYLIKTRGQQVTLSCSPISGHRSVSWYQQTPGQGLQFLFEYFSETQRNKGNFPGRFSGRQFSNSRSEMNVSTLELGDSALYLCASSLRTSGGFADTQYFGPGTRLTVL.

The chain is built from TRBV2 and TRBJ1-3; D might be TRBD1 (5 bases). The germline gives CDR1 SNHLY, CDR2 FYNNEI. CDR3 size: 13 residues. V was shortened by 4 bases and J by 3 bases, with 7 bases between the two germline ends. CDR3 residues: CASSGQGGNTIYF. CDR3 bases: TGTGCCAGCAGTGGCCAGGGTGGAAACACCATATATTTT.

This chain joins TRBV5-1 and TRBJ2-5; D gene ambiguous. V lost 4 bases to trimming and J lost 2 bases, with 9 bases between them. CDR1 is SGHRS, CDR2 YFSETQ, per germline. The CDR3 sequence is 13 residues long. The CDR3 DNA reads TGCGCCAGCAGCAGAGAGTTTCAAGAGACCCAGTACTTC. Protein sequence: CASSREFQETQYF.

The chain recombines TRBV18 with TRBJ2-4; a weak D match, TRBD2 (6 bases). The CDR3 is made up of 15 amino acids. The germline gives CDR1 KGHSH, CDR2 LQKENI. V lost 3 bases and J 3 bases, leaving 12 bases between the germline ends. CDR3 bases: TGTGCCAGCTCACCTTACACAGCGGGCAAAAACATTCAGTACTTC. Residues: CASSPYTAGKNIQYF.

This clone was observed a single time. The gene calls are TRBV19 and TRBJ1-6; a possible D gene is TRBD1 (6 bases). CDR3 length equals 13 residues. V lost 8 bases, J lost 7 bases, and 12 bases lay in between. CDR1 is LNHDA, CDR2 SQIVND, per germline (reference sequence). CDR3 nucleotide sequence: TGTGCCAGTGGCCGGGACAAAAATTCACCCCTCCACTTT. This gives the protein CASGRDKNSPLHF.

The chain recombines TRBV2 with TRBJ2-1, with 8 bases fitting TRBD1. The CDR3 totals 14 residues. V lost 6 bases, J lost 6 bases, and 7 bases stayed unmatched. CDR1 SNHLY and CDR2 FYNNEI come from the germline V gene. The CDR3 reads CASSGQGLGNEQFF. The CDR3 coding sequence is TGTGCCAGCAGCGGACAGGGTTTGGGCAATGAGCAGTTCTTC.

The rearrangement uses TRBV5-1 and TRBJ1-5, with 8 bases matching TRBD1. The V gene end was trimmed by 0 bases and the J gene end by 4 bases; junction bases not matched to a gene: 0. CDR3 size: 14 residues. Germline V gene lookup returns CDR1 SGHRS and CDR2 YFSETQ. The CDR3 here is CASSLGDRNQPQHF. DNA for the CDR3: TGCGCCAGCAGCTTGGGGGACAGGAATCAGCCCCAGCATTTT.

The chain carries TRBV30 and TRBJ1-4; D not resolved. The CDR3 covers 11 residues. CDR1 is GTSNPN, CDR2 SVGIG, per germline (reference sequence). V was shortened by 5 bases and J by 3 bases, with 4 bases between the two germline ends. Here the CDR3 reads CAWSPNEKLFF. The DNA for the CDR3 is TGTGCCTGGTCCCCTAATGAAAAACTGTTTTTT. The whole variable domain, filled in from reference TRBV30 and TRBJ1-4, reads SQTIHQWPATLVQPVGSPLSLECTVEGTSNPNLYWYRQAAGRGLQLLFYSVGIGQISSEVPQNLSASRPQDRQFILSSKKLLLSDSGFYLCAWSPNEKLFFGSGTQLSVL.

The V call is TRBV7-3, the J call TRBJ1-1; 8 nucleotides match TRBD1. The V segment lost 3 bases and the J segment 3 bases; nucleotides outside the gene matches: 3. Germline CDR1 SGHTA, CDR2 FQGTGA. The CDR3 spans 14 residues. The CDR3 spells CASSLGQEYTEAFF. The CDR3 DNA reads TGTGCCAGCAGCTTGGGACAGGAGTACACTGAAGCTTTCTTT.

The CDR3 DNA follows: TGTGCCAGCAGCTTAGCCACAGGGATCAATGAAAAACTGTTTTTT. This sequence encodes CASSLATGINEKLFF. The chain couples TRBV7-9 to TRBJ1-4, with TRBD1 as a possible D gene (6 bases). The CDR3 sequence is 15 residues long. Germline loops: CDR1 SEHNR, CDR2 FQNEAQ (reference sequence). The V end was cut by 0 bases, the J end by 5 bases, with 10 bases between.

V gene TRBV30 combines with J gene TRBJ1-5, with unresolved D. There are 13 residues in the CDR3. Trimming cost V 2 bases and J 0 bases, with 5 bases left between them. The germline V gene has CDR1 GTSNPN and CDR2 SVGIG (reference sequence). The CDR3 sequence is CAWSRTSNQPQHF. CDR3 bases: TGTGCCTGGAGTAGGACTAGCAATCAGCCCCAGCATTTT. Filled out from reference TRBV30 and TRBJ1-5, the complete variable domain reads SQTIHQWPATLVQPVGSPLSLECTVEGTSNPNLYWYRQAAGRGLQLLFYSVGIGQISSEVPQNLSASRPQDRQFILSSKKLLLSDSGFYLCAWSRTSNQPQHFGDGTRLSIL.

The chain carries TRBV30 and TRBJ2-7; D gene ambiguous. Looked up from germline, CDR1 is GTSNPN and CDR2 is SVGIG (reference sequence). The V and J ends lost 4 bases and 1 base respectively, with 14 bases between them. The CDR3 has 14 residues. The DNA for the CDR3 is TGTGCCTGGACCCCCGGGCCTCCTTCCTACGAGCAGTACTTC. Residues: CAWTPGPPSYEQYF.

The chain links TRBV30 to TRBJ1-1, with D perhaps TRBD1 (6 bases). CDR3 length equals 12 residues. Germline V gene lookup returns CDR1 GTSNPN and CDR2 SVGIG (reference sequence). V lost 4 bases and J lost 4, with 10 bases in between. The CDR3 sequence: CAWTGAFTEAFF. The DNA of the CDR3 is TGTGCCTGGACAGGGGCTTTCACTGAAGCTTTCTTT. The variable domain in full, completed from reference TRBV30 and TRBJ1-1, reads SQTIHQWPATLVQPVGSPLSLECTVEGTSNPNLYWYRQAAGRGLQLLFYSVGIGQISSEVPQNLSASRPQDRQFILSSKKLLLSDSGFYLCAWTGAFTEAFFGQGTRLTVV.

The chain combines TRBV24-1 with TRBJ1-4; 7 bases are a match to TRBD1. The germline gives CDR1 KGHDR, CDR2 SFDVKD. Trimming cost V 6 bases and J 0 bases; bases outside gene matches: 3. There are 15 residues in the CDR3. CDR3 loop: CATSPGGTTNEKLFF. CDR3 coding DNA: TGTGCCACCAGTCCAGGGGGGACAACTAATGAAAAACTGTTTTTT.

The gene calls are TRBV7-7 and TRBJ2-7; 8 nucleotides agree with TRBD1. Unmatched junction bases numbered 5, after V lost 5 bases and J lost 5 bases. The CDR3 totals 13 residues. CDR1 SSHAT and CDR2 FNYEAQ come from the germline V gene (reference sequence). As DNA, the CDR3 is TGTGCCAGCAGCCGTGGACAGGGCAACGAGCAGTACTTC. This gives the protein CASSRGQGNEQYF.

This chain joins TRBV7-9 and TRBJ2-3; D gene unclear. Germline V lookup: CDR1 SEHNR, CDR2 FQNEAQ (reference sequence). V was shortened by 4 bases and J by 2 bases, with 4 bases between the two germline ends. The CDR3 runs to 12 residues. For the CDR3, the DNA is TGTGCCAGCAGCTACTCCACAGATACGCAGTATTTT. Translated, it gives CASSYSTDTQYF.

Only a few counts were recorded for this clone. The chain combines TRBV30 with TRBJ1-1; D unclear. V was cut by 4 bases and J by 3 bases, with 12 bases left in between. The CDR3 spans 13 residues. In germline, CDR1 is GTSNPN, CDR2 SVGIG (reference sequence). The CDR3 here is CAWKRLVDTEAFF. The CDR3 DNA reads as TGTGCCTGGAAACGTCTGGTCGACACTGAAGCTTTCTTT.

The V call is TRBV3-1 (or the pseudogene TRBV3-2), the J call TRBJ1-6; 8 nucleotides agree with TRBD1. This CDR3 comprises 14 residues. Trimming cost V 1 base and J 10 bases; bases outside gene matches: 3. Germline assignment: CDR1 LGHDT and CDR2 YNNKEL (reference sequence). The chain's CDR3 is CASSQGQGKSPLHF. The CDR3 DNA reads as TGTGCCAGCAGCCAAGGACAGGGGAAATCACCCCTCCACTTT.